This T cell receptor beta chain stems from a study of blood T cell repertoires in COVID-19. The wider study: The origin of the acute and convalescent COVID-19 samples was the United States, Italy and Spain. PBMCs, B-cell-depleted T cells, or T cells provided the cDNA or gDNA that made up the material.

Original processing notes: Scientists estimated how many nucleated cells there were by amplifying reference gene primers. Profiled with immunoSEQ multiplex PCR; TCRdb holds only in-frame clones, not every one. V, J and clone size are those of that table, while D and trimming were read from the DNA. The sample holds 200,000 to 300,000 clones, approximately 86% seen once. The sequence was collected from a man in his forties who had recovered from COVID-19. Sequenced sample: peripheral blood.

The DNA of the CDR3 is TGTGCCAGCAGTTTAAGCGGGACCGCCTACAATGAGCAGTTCTTC. It translates to CASSLSGTAYNEQFF. The chain employs TRBV27 and TRBJ2-1, with TRBD2 matching over 7 bases. CDR3 length equals 15 residues. Per germline, CDR1 MNHEY and CDR2 SMNVEV (reference sequence). V shed 2 bases and J 2 bases; nucleotides not matched to a gene: 3.